This TCR beta chain derives from a study of esophageal squamous cell carcinoma under preoperative chemotherapy. The germline gives CDR1 SGHRS, CDR2 YFSETQ. The CDR3 extends over 12 amino acids. Time point reported: before preoperative PTX-NDP chemotherapy. TCRdb passed the PCR reads through MiXCR, listing each CDR3 protein once. Of approximately 30,000 distinct CDR3 sequences detected, roughly 50% appear once; the ten largest clones hold more than 10%. This sample was obtained from a patient given preoperative chemotherapy. The rearrangement joins TRBV5-1 to TRBJ2-1; D gene unclear. The J call is in doubt because the DNA end fits TRBJ2-5 better. This sequence was found in a human donor with esophageal squamous cell carcinoma. The donor label of this sample is uncertain. DNA of the CDR3: TGCGCCAGCAGTGAGACCGAAGAGACCCAGTACTTC. Translating it yields CASSETEETQYF.